This TCR beta chain was found in a study of somatic mutations in cytotoxic T cells in rheumatoid arthritis (dated by TCRdb to 2016 to 2017). For the study in its entirety: Patient peripheral blood (approximately 27 ml EDTA) was drawn right after diagnosis and before any treatment started. The study asked whether expanded CD8+ T-cell clones in newly diagnosed, untreated rheumatoid arthritis carry somatic mutations, and used TCRB deep sequencing to characterize clonality. TCRB deep sequencing covered about 60 patients with rheumatoid arthritis along with 20 healthy controls. Some T-cell populations stained with V beta antibodies were sorted by flow on a FACSAria II or Sony SH800 to nearly 100% purity, with sorted V beta1+ cells additionally subjected to TCRB sequencing. Patients and controls did not essentially differ in median age, which was nearly identical between the groups.

Beyond this particular receptor, the publication reports: Rheumatoid arthritis patients and age-matched healthy controls did not significantly differ in CD8+ T-cell clonality. The expanded CD8+ clones had unknown antigen targets, and not appearing in virus-specific databases did not rule out that they were virus-specific. In patients, CD8+ clonality rose with age (Spearman r of about 0.53), which was not the case in healthy controls. The finding that TRBV07 was slightly underrepresented in patients was left unadjusted for multiple comparisons. Several identical CD8+ TCRB sequences were found in both blood and synovial fluid, and in about an eighth of the roughly 60 patients the largest CD8+ clone exceeded 20% of CD8+ cells.

Genomic DNA underwent TCRB CDR3 sequencing using the immunoSEQ assay. Per the authors' processing: Patient CD8+ clones larger than 1% were compared against published virus-specific TCRB sequences, and only a few matched. The analyses included only productive TCRB rearrangements. Clonality was calculated as a Shannon entropy-based productive clonality index, and a clone was defined by a unique TCRB CDR3 sequence. The template counts of each clone relative to the total templates per sample were used to calculate repertoire overlap between two samples. Flow cytometry-measured V-gene usage correlated with V-gene usage from TCRB sequencing, with a Spearman r of less than 0.65. Entries here come from immuneACCESS through TCRdb and include only in-frame sequences with V and J called. Some clones fail to appear in such tables; in the studies checked, an unresolved V gene covers under half of the shortfall, and the cause of the remainder is unknown. The V and J calls and clone size are taken from that table; D and trimming were inferred from the DNA. The sample table shows roughly 13,000 clones, and 60% to 85% are seen once. The top ten clonotypes cover around 7% of the sample.

On this clone itself: Its antigen remains undetermined. The sample holds no much larger clone one base away, and base qualities are not on file.

CD4+ and CD8+ cells were isolated by positive magnetic bead selection on an AutoMACS, and purity was checked by flow cytometry. Initial screening for clonal expansions relied on flow cytometry with a TCR V beta antibody panel, after which sorted CD8+ fractions underwent TCRB deep sequencing for characterization. Peripheral blood mononuclear cells were isolated by Ficoll-Paque PLUS density gradient separation. Nucleospin Tissue or Tissue XS kits were used to extract DNA from CD4-enriched, CD8-enriched or PBMC samples, and a Qubit 2.0 fluorometer was used for quantification. CDR1 and CDR2 are drawn from the germline V gene: SGHAT, FQNNGV. The junction shows trimming of 3 bases on V and 1 base on J, plus 9 bases between the germline ends. CDR3 length: 14 amino acids, cysteine to phenylalanine. This entry keeps only the CDR3 DNA: 42 bases, framed from base 1.

The material sequenced was CD8+ T cells sorted from blood. This chain is built from TRBV11-2 and TRBJ1-1; the D segment could be TRBD1, given 5 matching bases. This clonotype was sampled from an adult with rheumatoid arthritis. The DNA sequence follows: TGTGCCAGCAGCTTGGGAACAGGGAACACTGAAGCTTTCTTT. It is translated as CASSLGTGNTEAFF.